This TCR beta chain was recorded in a study of T cells after somatic rescue of genetic block. The protocol was immunoSEQ multiplex PCR, while the TCRdb copy is restricted to in-frame clones and leaves out a portion. The data contain 45,000 to 55,000 clones, roughly 96% of them singletons. The V end lost 3 bases, the J end lost 1 base, and 12 bases lay between the germline ends. Germline assignment: CDR1 LGHNA and CDR2 YNFKEQ. The CDR3 totals 15 residues. The genes are TRBV4-2 and TRBJ1-1, with D possibly TRBD1 on 5 matching bases. The specimen sequenced was peripheral blood mononuclear cells (PBMCs). The receptor was derived from a child less than two years old. This CDR3 reads CASSHVLGENTEAFF. CDR3 sequence (DNA): TGTGCCAGCAGCCATGTTCTGGGGGAGAACACTGAAGCTTTCTTT.